The subject of this entry is one T cell receptor beta chain. This sample is drawn from a study of blood T cell repertoires in COVID-19. TCRdb keeps only in-frame clones here, not all; method: immunoSEQ multiplex PCR. The sample consists of approximately 96,000 clones, roughly 95% of them appearing once. From germline, CDR1 is MDHEN and CDR2 SYDVKM. V trimming: 6 bases; J trimming: 3 bases; junction bases outside the gene matches: 13. The CDR3 covers 17 residues. The clonotype comes from a human donor with active COVID-19. The donor label of this sample is uncertain. What was sequenced was peripheral blood. V gene TRBV28 combines with J gene TRBJ1-5; 8 nucleotides align to TRBD1. The CDR3 DNA sequence: TGTGCCAGCAGGCCGGACAGGGTAGGGTACATCAATCAGCCCCAGCATTTT. Protein product: CASRPDRVGYINQPQHF.